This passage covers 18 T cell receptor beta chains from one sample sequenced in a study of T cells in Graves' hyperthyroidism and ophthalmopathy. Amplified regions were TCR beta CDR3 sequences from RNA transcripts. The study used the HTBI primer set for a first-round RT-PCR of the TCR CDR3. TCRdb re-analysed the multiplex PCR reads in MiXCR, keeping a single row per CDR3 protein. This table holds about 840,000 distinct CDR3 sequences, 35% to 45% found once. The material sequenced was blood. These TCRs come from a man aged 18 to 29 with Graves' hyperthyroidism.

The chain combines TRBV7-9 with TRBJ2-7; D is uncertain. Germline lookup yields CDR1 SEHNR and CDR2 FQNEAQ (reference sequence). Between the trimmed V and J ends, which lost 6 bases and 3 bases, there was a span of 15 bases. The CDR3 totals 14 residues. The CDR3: CASRPKDQSYEQYF. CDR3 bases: TGTGCCAGCAGACCCAAGGATCAGAGCTACGAGCAGTACTTC.

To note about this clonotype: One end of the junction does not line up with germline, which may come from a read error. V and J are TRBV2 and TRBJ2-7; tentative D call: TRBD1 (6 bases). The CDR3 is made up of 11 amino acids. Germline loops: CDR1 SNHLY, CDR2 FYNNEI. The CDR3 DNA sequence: TGCGCCAGCAGCCCAGGACAGACTCAGTACTTC. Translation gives CASSPGQTQYF.

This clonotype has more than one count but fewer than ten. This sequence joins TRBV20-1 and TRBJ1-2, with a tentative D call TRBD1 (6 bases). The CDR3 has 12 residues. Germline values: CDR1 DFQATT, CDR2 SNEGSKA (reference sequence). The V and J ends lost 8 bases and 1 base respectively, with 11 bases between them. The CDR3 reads CSSEQGNYGYTF. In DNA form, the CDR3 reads TGCAGTTCCGAACAGGGTAACTATGGCTACACCTTC.

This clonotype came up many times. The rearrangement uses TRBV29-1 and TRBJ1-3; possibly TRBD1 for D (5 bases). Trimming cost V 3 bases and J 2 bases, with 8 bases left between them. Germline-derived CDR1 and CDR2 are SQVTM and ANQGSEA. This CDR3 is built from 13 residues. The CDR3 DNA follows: TGCAGCGTTGAGGAGGGGCCTGGAAACACCATATATTTT. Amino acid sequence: CSVEEGPGNTIYF.

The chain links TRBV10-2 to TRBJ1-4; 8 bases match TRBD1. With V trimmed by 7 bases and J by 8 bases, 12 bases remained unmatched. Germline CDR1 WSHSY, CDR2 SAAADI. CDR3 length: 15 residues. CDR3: CASTDVQGAGEKLFF. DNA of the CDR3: TGCGCCAGCACGGACGTTCAGGGGGCCGGCGAAAAACTGTTTTTT.

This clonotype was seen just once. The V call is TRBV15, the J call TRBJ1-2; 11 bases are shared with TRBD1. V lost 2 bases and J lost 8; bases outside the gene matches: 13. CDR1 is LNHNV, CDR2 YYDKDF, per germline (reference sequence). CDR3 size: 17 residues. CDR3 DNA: TGTGCCACCAGCAGAACCGGGACAGGGGGACCTCTAAGAGGCTACACCTTC. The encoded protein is CATSRTGTGGPLRGYTF.

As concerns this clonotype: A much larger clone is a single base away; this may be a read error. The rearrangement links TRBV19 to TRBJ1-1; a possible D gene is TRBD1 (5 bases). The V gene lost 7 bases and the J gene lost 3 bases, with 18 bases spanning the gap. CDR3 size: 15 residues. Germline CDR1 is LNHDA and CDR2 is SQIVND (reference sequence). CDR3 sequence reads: CASTPRGRGDTEAFF. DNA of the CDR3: TGTGCCAGTACTCCCCGAGGTCGGGGGGACACTGAAGCTTTCTTT.

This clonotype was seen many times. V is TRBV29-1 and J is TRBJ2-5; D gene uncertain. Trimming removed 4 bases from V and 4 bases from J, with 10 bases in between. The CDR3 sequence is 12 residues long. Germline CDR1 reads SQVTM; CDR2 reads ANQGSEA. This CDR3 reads CSVAETSETQYF. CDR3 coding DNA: TGCAGCGTTGCCGAGACCTCAGAGACCCAGTACTTC.

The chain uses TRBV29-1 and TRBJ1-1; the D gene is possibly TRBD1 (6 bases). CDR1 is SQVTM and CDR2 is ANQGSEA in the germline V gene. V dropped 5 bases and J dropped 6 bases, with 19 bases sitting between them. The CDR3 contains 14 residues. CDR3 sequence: CSVRRQERNSEAFF. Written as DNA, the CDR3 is TGCAGCGTTCGCAGACAGGAACGGAATTCTGAAGCTTTCTTT. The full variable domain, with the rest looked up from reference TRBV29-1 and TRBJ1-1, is SAVISQKPSRDICQRGTSLTIQCQVDSQVTMMFWYRQQPGQSLTLIATANQGSEATYESGFVIDKFPISRPNLTFSTLTVSNMSPEDSSIYLCSVRRQERNSEAFFGQGTRLTVV.

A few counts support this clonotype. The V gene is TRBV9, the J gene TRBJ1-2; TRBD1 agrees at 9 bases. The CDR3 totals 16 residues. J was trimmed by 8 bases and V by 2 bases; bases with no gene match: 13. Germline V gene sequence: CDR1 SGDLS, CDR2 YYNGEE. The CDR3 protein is CASSVGQGSLSGGYTF. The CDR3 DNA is TGTGCCAGCAGCGTGGGACAGGGAAGCCTTTCGGGGGGCTACACCTTC.

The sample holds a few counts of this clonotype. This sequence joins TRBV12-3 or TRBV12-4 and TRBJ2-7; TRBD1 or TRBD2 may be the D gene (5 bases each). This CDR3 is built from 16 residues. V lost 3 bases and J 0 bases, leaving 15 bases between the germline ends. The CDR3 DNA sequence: TGTGCCAGCAGTTTTTCCGGGGACCGACGCTCCTACGAGCAGTACTTC. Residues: CASSFSGDRRSYEQYF.

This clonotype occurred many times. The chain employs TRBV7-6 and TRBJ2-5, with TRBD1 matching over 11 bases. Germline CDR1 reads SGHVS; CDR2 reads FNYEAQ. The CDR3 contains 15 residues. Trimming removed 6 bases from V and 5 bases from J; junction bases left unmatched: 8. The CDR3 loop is CASRAGQGALETQYF. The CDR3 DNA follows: TGTGCCAGCAGGGCAGGACAGGGGGCTCTGGAGACCCAGTACTTC.

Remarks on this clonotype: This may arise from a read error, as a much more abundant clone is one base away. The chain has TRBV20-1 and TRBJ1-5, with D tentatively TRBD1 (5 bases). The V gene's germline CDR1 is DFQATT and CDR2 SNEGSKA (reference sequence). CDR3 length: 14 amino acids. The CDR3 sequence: CSARVTGSNQLQHF. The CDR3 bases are TGCAGTGCTAGGGTCACAGGAAGCAATCAGCTCCAGCATTTT.

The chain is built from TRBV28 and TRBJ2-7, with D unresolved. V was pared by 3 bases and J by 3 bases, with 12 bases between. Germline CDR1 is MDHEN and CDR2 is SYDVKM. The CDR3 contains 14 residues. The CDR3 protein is CASSFLDGYYEQYF. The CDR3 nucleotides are TGTGCCAGCAGTTTCTTGGACGGCTACTACGAGCAGTACTTC.

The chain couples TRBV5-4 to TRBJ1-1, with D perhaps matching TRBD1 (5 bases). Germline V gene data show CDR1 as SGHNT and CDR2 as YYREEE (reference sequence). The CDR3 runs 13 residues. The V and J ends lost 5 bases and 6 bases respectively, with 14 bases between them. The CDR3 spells CASRWGNRAEAFF. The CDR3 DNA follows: TGTGCCAGCAGGTGGGGGAATCGTGCTGAAGCTTTCTTT.

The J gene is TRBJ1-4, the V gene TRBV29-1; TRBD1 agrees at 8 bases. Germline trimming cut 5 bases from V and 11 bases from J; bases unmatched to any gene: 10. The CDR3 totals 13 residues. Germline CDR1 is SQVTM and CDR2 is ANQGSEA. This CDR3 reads CSVHRTGYPKLFF. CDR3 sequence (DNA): TGCAGCGTTCACCGGACAGGGTACCCTAAACTGTTTTTT.

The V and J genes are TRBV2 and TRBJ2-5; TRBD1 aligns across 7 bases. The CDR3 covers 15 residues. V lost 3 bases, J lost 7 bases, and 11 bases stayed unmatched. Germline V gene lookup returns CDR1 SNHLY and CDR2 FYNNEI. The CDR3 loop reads CASSEEQGNGGTQYF. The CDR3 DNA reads TGTGCCAGCAGTGAGGAACAGGGGAATGGTGGGACCCAGTACTTC. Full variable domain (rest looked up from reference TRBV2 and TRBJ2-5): EPEVTQTPSHQVTQMGQEVILRCVPISNHLYFYWYRQILGQKVEFLVSFYNNEISEKSEIFDDQFSVERPDGSNFTLKIRSTKLEDSAMYFCASSEEQGNGGTQYFGPGTRLLVL.

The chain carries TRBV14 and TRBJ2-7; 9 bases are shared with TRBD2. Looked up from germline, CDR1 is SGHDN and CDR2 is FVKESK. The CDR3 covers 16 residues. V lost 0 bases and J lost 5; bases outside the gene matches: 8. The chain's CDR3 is CASSQDIAGGLHEQYF. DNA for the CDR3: TGTGCCAGCAGCCAAGATATCGCGGGAGGGCTCCACGAGCAGTACTTC.